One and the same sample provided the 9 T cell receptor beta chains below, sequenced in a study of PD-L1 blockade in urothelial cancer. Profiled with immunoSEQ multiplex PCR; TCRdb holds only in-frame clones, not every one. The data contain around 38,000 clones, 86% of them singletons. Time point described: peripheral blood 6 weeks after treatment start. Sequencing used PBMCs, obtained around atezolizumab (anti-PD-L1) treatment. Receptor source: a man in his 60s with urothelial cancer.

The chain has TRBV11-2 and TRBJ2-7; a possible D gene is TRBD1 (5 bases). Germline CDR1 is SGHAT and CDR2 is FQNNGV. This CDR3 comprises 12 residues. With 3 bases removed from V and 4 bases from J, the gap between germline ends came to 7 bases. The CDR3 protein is CASSFDSYEQYF. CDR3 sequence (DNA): TGTGCCAGCAGCTTCGACAGTTACGAGCAGTACTTC.

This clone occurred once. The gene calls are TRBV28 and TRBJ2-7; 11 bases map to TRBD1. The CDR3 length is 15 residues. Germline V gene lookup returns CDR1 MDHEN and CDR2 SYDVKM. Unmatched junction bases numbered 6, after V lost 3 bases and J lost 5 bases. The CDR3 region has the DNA TGTGCCAGCAGTTTCTCGGGACAGGGGGTCCACGAGCAGTACTTC. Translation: CASSFSGQGVHEQYF.

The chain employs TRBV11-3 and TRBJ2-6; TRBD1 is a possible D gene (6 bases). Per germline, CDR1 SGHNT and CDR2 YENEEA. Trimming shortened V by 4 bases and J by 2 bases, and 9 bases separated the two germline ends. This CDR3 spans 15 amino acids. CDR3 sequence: CASSYRVPGANVLTF. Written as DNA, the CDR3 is TGTGCCAGCAGCTACAGGGTACCTGGGGCCAACGTCCTGACTTTC.

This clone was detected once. Written as DNA, the CDR3 is TGTGCCAGCAGCGAGCGGGAGTTCAATGAGCAGTTCTTC. It is translated as CASSEREFNEQFF. The chain uses TRBV2 and TRBJ2-1, with 8 bases fitting TRBD2. CDR1 is SNHLY, CDR2 FYNNEI, per germline. The CDR3 length is 13 residues. Trimming removed 6 bases from V and 6 bases from J; junction bases left unmatched: 4.

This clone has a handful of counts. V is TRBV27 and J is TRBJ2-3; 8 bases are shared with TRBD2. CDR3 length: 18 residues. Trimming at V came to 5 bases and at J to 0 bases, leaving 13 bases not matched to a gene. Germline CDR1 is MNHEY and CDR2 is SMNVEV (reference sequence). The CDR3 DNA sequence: TGTGCCAGCAGTCCCATGTCAGCGGGGGAGGTGAGCACAGATACGCAGTATTTT. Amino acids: CASSPMSAGEVSTDTQYF.

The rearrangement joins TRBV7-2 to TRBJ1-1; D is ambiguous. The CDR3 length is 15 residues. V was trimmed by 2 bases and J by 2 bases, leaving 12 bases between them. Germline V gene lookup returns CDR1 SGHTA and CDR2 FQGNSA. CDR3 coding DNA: TGTGCCAGCAGCTTAACCGGCGGCAGAAACACTGAAGCTTTCTTT. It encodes CASSLTGGRNTEAFF.

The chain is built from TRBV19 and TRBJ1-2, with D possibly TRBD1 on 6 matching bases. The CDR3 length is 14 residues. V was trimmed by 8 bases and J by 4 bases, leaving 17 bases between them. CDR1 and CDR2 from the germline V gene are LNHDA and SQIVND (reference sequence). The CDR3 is CASHNRVPIYGYTF. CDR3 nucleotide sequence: TGTGCCAGTCACAACAGGGTCCCCATCTATGGCTACACCTTC. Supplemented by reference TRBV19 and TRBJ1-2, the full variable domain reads DGGITQSPKYLFRKEGQNVTLSCEQNLNHDAMYWYRQDPGQGLRLIYYSQIVNDFQKGDIAEGYSVSREKKESFPLTVTSAQKNPTAFYLCASHNRVPIYGYTFGSGTRLTVV.

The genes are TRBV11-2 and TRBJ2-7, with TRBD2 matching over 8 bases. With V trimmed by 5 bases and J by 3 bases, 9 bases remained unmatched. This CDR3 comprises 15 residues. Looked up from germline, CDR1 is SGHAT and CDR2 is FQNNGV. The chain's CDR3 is CASSTSGPGGYEQYF. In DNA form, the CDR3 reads TGTGCCAGCAGCACTAGCGGTCCTGGGGGCTACGAGCAGTACTTC.

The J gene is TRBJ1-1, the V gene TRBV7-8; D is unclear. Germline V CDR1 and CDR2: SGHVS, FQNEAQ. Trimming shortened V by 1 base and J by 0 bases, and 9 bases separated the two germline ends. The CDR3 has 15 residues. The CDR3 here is CASSLEPRLNTEAFF. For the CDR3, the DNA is TGTGCCAGCAGCTTAGAACCTAGGCTGAACACTGAAGCTTTCTTT.